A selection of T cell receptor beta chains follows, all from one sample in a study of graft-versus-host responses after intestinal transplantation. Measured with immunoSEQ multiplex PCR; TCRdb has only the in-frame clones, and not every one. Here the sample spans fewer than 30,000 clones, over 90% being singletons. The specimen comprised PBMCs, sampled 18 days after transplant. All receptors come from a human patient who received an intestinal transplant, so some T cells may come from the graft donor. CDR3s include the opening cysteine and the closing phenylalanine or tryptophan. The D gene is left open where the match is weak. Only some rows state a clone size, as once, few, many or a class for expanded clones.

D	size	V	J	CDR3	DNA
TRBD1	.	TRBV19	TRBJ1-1	CASSSGTAMNTEAFF	TGTGCCAGTAGTTCCGGGACAGCCATGAACACTGAAGCTTTCTTT
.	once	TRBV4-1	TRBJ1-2	CASSQPETDPIYGYTF	TGCGCCAGCAGCCAGCCTGAGACAGACCCAATTTATGGCTACACCTTC
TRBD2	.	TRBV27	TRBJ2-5	CASSLVAGETQYF	TGTGCCAGCAGTTTAGTAGCGGGCGAGACCCAGTACTTC
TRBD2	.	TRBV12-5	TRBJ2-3	CASGLTSGGISTDTQYF	TGTGCTAGTGGCTTGACTAGCGGGGGGATAAGCACAGATACGCAGTATTTT
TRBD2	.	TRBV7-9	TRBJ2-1	CASSHAGGRFDEQFF	TGTGCCAGCAGCCACGCGGGGGGGCGGTTCGATGAGCAGTTCTTC
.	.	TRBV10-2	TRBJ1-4	CASSESVGEYEKLFF	TGCGCCAGCAGTGAGTCCGTGGGGGAATATGAAAAACTGTTTTTT
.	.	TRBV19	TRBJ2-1	CASSIEVGGLDEQFF	TGTGCCAGTAGTATAGAGGTCGGGGGGCTTGATGAGCAGTTCTTC
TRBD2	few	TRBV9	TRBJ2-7	CASSVTSGGYEQYF	TGTGCCAGCAGCGTAACTAGCGGAGGCTACGAGCAGTACTTC
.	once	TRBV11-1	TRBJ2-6	CASSSLNFSGANVLTF	TGTGCCAGCAGCTCCCTAAACTTCTCTGGGGCCAACGTCCTGACTTTC
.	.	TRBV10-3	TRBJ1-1	CAISESKGYTEAFF	TGTGCCATCAGTGAGTCCAAGGGCTACACTGAAGCTTTCTTT
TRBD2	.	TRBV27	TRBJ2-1	CASSSSGAYNEQFF	TGTGCCAGCAGCTCTAGCGGGGCTTACAATGAGCAGTTCTTC
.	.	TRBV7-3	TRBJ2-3	CASSLNPALGTDTQYF	TGTGCCAGCAGCTTAAATCCAGCCCTAGGCACAGATACGCAGTATTTT
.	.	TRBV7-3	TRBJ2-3	CASSLGRVGTDTQYF	TGTGCCAGCAGCTTAGGGCGGGTAGGGACAGATACGCAGTATTTT
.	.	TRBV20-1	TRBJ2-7	CSASGAYEQYF	TGCAGTGCCTCCGGAGCCTACGAGCAGTACTTC
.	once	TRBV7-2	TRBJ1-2	CASSSPRLVYGYTF	TGTGCCAGCAGCAGCCCTCGGTTGGTCTATGGCTACACCTTC
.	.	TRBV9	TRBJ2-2	CASSVEASSYTGELFF	TGTGCCAGCAGCGTAGAAGCTAGCTCTTACACCGGGGAGCTGTTTTTT
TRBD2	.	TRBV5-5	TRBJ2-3	CASSFPPGGRTDTQYF	TGTGCCAGCAGCTTCCCACCGGGGGGGCGAACAGATACGCAGTATTTT
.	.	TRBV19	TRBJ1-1	CASSIGTLGTEAFF	TGTGCCAGTAGTATAGGGACCCTCGGGACTGAAGCTTTCTTT
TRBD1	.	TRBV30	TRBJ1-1	CAWSVDRGWTEAFF	TGTGCCTGGAGTGTAGACAGGGGGTGGACTGAAGCTTTCTTT